This T cell receptor (beta chain) came from a study of vaccination and CD4 T cells after COVID-19. The CDR3 is 17 residues long. J gave up 2 bases and V 6 bases, and 15 bases lay outside the gene matches. CDR1 and CDR2 (germline): MNHEY, SVGEGT. Treatment described: approximately 10-day PBMC culture with coronavirus spike peptide pools or control peptides (ViraFEST assay). CD4+ T cells of the unexposed donor were collected before the COVID-19 pandemic (2011-2018). Cultured CD4+ T cells had their DNA profiled by the Oncomine TCR Beta short-read assay. The source of extracted genomic DNA was cultured CD4+ T cells. TCRdb re-derived calls from the PCR reads in MiXCR, one entry per CDR3 protein. The sample has approximately 8,800 distinct CDR3 sequences; less than 40% are singletons. Details on this clonotype: Antigen specificity is unknown.

The sequence was collected from a human donor in good health. The chain combines TRBV6-2 or TRBV6-3 with TRBJ2-7; 8 bases map to TRBD2. Sequenced sample: CD4+ T cells from blood, cultured in vitro. In nucleotides, the CDR3 is TGTGCCAGCAGCCCATCCCGTACTAGCGGACCACCCTACGAGCAGTACTTC. This codes for CASSPSRTSGPPYEQYF.